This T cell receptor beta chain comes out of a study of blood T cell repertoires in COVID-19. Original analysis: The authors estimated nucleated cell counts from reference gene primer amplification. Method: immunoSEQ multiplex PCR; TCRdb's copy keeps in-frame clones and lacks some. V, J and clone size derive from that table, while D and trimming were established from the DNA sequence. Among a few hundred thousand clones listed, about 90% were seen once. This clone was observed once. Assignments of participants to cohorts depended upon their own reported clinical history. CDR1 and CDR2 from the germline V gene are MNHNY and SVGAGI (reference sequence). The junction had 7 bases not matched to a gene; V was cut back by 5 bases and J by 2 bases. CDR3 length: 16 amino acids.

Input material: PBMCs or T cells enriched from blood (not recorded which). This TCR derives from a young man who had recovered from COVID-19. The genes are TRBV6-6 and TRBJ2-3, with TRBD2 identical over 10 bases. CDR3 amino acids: CASSNPSGGSTDTQYF. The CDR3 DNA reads TGTGCCAGCAGTAACCCTAGCGGGGGATCCACAGATACGCAGTATTTT.